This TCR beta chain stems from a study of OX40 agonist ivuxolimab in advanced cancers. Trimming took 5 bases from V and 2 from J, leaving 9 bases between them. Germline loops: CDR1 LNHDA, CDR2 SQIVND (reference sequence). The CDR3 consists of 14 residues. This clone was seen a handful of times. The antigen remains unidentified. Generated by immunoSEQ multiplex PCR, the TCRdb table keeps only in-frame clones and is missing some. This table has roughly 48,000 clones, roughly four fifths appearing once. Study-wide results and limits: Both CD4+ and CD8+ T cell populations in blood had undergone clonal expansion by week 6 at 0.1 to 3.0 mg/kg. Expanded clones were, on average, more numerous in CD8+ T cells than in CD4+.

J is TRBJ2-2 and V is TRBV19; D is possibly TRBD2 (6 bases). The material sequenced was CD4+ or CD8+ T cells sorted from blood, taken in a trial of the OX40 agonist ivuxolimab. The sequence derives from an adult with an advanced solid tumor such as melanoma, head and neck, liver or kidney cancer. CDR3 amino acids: CASSYSGNTGELFF. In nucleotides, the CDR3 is TGTGCCAGTAGTTATAGCGGAAACACCGGGGAGCTGTTTTTT.